These 30 T cell receptor beta chains were all obtained from the same sample, sequenced in a study of cytomegalovirus exposure and HLA in healthy donors. PCR was performed using 60 Vbeta and 13 Jbeta primers. Data came from immunoSEQ multiplex PCR; TCRdb stores just in-frame clones and leaves some out. Of some 160,000 clones in the sample, approximately 80% were seen once. Material: PBMCs. Receptors were obtained from a man aged 50 to 59 in good health and CMV-seropositive.

The V call is TRBV6-1, the J call TRBJ1-2; maybe TRBD1 (6 bases). Germline CDR1 reads MNHNS; CDR2 reads SASEGT. CDR3 length equals 15 residues. The V end was cut by 6 bases, the J end by 4 bases, with 18 bases between. CDR3 region: CASRANLQGSYGYTF. The CDR3 nucleotides read TGTGCCAGCAGGGCTAACTTACAGGGTTCCTATGGCTACACCTTC.

The chain combines TRBV11-2 with TRBJ2-2, with a possible D match to TRBD2 (5 bases). There are 16 residues in the CDR3. In germline, CDR1 is SGHAT, CDR2 FQNNGV. V was cut by 8 bases and J by 1 base, with 17 bases left in between. The CDR3 loop reads CASGPLTGLNTGELFF. The CDR3 bases are TGTGCCAGCGGTCCCCTGACGGGGTTGAACACCGGGGAGCTGTTTTTT.

The chain uses TRBV5-5 and TRBJ2-2; a weak D match, TRBD1 (6 bases). Germline lookup yields CDR1 SGHKS and CDR2 YYEKEE (reference sequence). V lost 2 bases and J 1 base, leaving 12 bases between the germline ends. CDR3 length: 16 residues. CDR3 DNA: TGTGCCAGCAGCTTACCCAGGGGCCTGAACACCGGGGAGCTGTTTTTT. Protein product: CASSLPRGLNTGELFF.

This chain connects TRBV19 to TRBJ2-7; D is uncertain. The V gene lost 0 bases and the J gene lost 6 bases, with 15 bases spanning the gap. In germline, CDR1 is LNHDA, CDR2 SQIVND (reference sequence). The CDR3 length is 15 residues. CDR3 nucleotide sequence: TGTGCCAGTAGTATAGAATCCTCCTCCTATGGCGAGCAGTACTTC. Encoded protein: CASSIESSSYGEQYF.

The V call is TRBV4-1, the J call TRBJ1-2; TRBD1 matches at 9 bases. Germline CDR1 is MGHRA and CDR2 is YSYEKL. CDR3 length: 15 residues. Trimming cost V 3 bases and J 4 bases; bases outside gene matches: 6. The CDR3 DNA is TGCGCCAGCAGCCACCCCGGACAGGGGATCTATGGCTACACCTTC. Protein product: CASSHPGQGIYGYTF.

This chain joins TRBV5-4 and TRBJ2-3, with TRBD2 identical over 11 bases. The germline V gene has CDR1 SGHNT and CDR2 YYREEE (reference sequence). V lost 3 bases and J lost 5; bases outside the gene matches: 5. This CDR3 is built from 15 residues. The chain's CDR3 is CASSSGLAVIDTQYF. CDR3 DNA sequence: TGTGCCAGCAGCTCGGGACTAGCGGTAATAGATACGCAGTATTTT.

The J gene is TRBJ2-7, the V gene TRBV7-2; TRBD1 matches 9 bases. CDR3 length equals 15 residues. Germline CDR1 reads SGHTA; CDR2 reads FQGNSA. V lost 3 bases, J lost 6 bases, and 9 bases stayed unmatched. The CDR3 reads CASSFHRDRVIEQYF. The DNA for the CDR3 is TGTGCCAGCAGCTTTCACCGGGACAGGGTAATCGAGCAGTACTTC.

The chain has TRBV5-1 and TRBJ2-1; TRBD2 matches 11 bases. The length of the CDR3 is 15 residues. Looked up from germline, CDR1 is SGHRS and CDR2 is YFSETQ. The V and J ends lost 3 bases and 12 bases, in that order; junction bases with no gene match: 11. The CDR3 is CASSSLAGGPSRQFF. As DNA, the CDR3 is TGCGCCAGCAGCTCCCTAGCGGGGGGCCCGTCGAGGCAGTTCTTC.

The V gene is TRBV5-6, the J gene TRBJ2-7, with a weak D call TRBD1 (6 bases). This CDR3 is 15 amino acids long. Germline V lookup: CDR1 SGHDT, CDR2 YYEEEE. V lost 2 bases and J 3 bases, leaving 15 bases between the germline ends. CDR3 coding DNA: TGTGCCAGCAGCTTTGACGGGACACGAGTCTACGAGCAGTACTTC. Translating it yields CASSFDGTRVYEQYF.

The V call is TRBV7-2, the J call TRBJ2-1, with 7 bases matching TRBD2. The V gene end was trimmed by 5 bases and the J gene end by 7 bases; junction bases not matched to a gene: 8. The germline CDR1 and CDR2 sequences are SGHTA and FQGNSA. This CDR3 contains 14 residues. In DNA, the CDR3 is TGTGCCAGCAGCATTAGCGGGTTCGGGAATGAGCAGTTCTTC. Protein sequence: CASSISGFGNEQFF. Complete variable domain (other parts from reference TRBV7-2 and TRBJ2-1): GAGVSQSPSNKVTEKGKDVELRCDPISGHTALYWYRQSLGQGLEFLIYFQGNSAPDKSGLPSDRFSAERTGGSVSTLTIQRTQQEDSAVYLCASSISGFGNEQFFGPGTRLTVL.

This CDR3 reads CASSDPTGSRTEAFF. DNA of the CDR3: TGCGCCAGCTCCGATCCTACAGGGTCTAGGACTGAAGCTTTCTTT. The chain uses TRBV10-2 and TRBJ1-1; D is possibly TRBD1 (6 bases). The germline gives CDR1 WSHSY, CDR2 SAAADI. Trimming took off 8 bases at V and 5 bases at J, with 21 bases between the two ends. The CDR3 runs to 15 residues.

The rearrangement joins TRBV5-1 to TRBJ2-1; TRBD1 agrees at 12 bases. CDR1 and CDR2 (germline): SGHRS, YFSETQ. Germline trimming cut 0 bases from V and 6 bases from J; bases unmatched to any gene: 1. The CDR3 covers 15 residues. CDR3 in DNA: TGCGCCAGCAGCTTGGGGGACAGGGGGCCCAATGAGCAGTTCTTC. Its protein is CASSLGDRGPNEQFF.

The chain joins TRBV15 to TRBJ1-1; 8 positions match TRBD1. After removal of 2 bases from V and 3 bases from J, the junction contained 11 bases not matched to a gene. This CDR3 is 17 amino acids long. Per the germline V gene, CDR1 is LNHNV and CDR2 is YYDKDF (reference sequence). The CDR3 region is CATSRSSAGGWDTEAFF. The DNA for the CDR3 is TGTGCCACCAGCAGAAGTTCGGCAGGGGGCTGGGACACTGAAGCTTTCTTT.

J is TRBJ2-1 and V is TRBV6-1, with 8 nucleotides matching TRBD1. Trimming cost V 6 bases and J 0 bases; bases outside gene matches: 4. Germline V gene sequence: CDR1 MNHNS, CDR2 SASEGT. The length of the CDR3 is 15 residues. CDR3 DNA sequence: TGTGCCAGCAGGACAGGGGTGGACTCCTACAATGAGCAGTTCTTC. Amino acid sequence: CASRTGVDSYNEQFF.

The genes are TRBV4-3 and TRBJ2-5; 9 bases fit TRBD1. This CDR3 is 17 amino acids long. V shed 0 bases, J shed 0 bases, and the junction held 5 bases outside the gene matches. CDR1 LGHNA and CDR2 YSLEER come from the germline V gene. For the CDR3, the DNA is TGCGCCAGCAGCCAAGACGTCGGGACAGGGTACCAAGAGACCCAGTACTTC. Amino acid sequence: CASSQDVGTGYQETQYF.

The chain carries TRBV5-6 and TRBJ1-2; D is uncertain. The V end was cut by 6 bases, the J end by 4 bases, with 13 bases between. Germline V CDR1 and CDR2: SGHDT, YYEEEE. The CDR3 length is 13 residues. Written as DNA, the CDR3 is TGTGCCAGCACCCTGGACGGGGTCTATGGCTACACCTTC. Translation gives CASTLDGVYGYTF. The full variable domain, completed using reference TRBV5-6 and TRBJ1-2, is DAGVTQSPTHLIKTRGQQVTLRCSPKSGHDTVSWYQQALGQGPQFIFQYYEEEERQRGNFPDRFSGHQFPNYSSELNVNALLLGDSALYLCASTLDGVYGYTFGSGTRLTVV.

The V and J genes are TRBV11-2 and TRBJ2-5, with 7 bases fitting TRBD1. Germline CDR1 is SGHAT and CDR2 is FQNNGV. J was trimmed by 5 bases and V by 3 bases; bases with no gene match: 6. There are 14 residues in the CDR3. CDR3 residues: CASSLDRLTETQYF. The DNA for the CDR3 is TGTGCCAGCAGCTTGGACAGGTTAACCGAGACCCAGTACTTC. The variable domain in full, completed from reference TRBV11-2 and TRBJ2-5, reads EAGVAQSPRYKIIEKRQSVAFWCNPISGHATLYWYQQILGQGPKLLIQFQNNGVVDDSQLPKDRFSAERLKGVDSTLKIQPAKLEDSAVYLCASSLDRLTETQYFGPGTRLLVL.

The chain recombines TRBV6-1 with TRBJ2-3; D is unresolved. This CDR3 contains 14 residues. Germline V gene lookup returns CDR1 MNHNS and CDR2 SASEGT. V was trimmed by 0 bases and J by 2 bases, leaving 6 bases between them. For the CDR3, the DNA is TGTGCCAGCAGTGAAGCCTCTAACACAGATACGCAGTATTTT. It translates to CASSEASNTDTQYF.

The chain carries TRBV4-2 and TRBJ2-7; 7 nucleotides agree with TRBD2. The CDR3 extends over 15 amino acids. From germline, CDR1 is LGHNA and CDR2 YNFKEQ. With V trimmed by 2 bases and J by 1 base, 5 bases remained unmatched. This CDR3 reads CASSQNIGGSYEQYF. The CDR3 DNA follows: TGTGCCAGCAGCCAAAATATCGGGGGGTCCTACGAGCAGTACTTC.

This clone was counted a single time. This rearrangement joins TRBV29-1 to TRBJ2-5, with D possibly being TRBD1 (5 bases). The CDR3 loop spans 14 amino acids. Germline CDR1 SQVTM, CDR2 ANQGSEA. V gave up 4 bases and J gave up 4 bases, with 16 bases separating them. The CDR3 DNA reads as TGCAGCGTTGGTAGGGTTGGGGCGAGAGAGACCCAGTACTTC. It is translated as CSVGRVGARETQYF.

This chain joins TRBV11-2 and TRBJ1-2, with 7 bases lining up with TRBD1. The germline V gene has CDR1 SGHAT and CDR2 FQNNGV. Germline trimming cut 1 base from V and 2 bases from J; bases unmatched to any gene: 10. The CDR3 runs 17 residues. For the CDR3, the DNA is TGTGCCAGCAGCTTAGGAGGGGCGCAGGGGGACAACTATGGCTACACCTTC. Protein sequence: CASSLGGAQGDNYGYTF.

The chain combines TRBV2 with TRBJ1-3; D is perhaps TRBD1 (6 bases). The CDR3 length is 14 residues. V lost 8 bases, J lost 0 bases, and 11 bases lay in between. Germline CDR1 and CDR2: SNHLY and FYNNEI. CDR3: CASVGGYSGNTIYF. The CDR3, as DNA: TGTGCCAGCGTAGGGGGTTACTCTGGAAACACCATATATTTT. The variable domain in full, completed from reference TRBV2 and TRBJ1-3, reads EPEVTQTPSHQVTQMGQEVILRCVPISNHLYFYWYRQILGQKVEFLVSFYNNEISEKSEIFDDQFSVERPDGSNFTLKIRSTKLEDSAMYFCASVGGYSGNTIYFGEGSWLTVV.

In its sample, this clone was seen once. The chain has TRBV9 and TRBJ1-6; 7 bases map to TRBD1. The germline V gene encodes CDR1 SGDLS and CDR2 YYNGEE. V lost 3 bases and J lost 5; bases outside the gene matches: 8. This CDR3 spans 16 amino acids. DNA of the CDR3: TGTGCCAGCAGCGCACGACAGGGCGCCGATAATTCACCCCTCCACTTT. Protein product: CASSARQGADNSPLHF.

The chain joins TRBV7-9 to TRBJ2-3; possible D gene TRBD1, 6 bases. Germline CDR1 is SEHNR and CDR2 is FQNEAQ (reference sequence). The CDR3 runs 13 residues. Trimming took off 1 base at V and 6 bases at J, with 8 bases between the two ends. The CDR3 region has the DNA TGTGCCAGCAGCTTAGTGGGGGCGGATACGCAGTATTTT. Residues: CASSLVGADTQYF. The whole variable domain, remainder taken from reference TRBV7-9 and TRBJ2-3, is DTGVSQNPRHKITKRGQNVTFRCDPISEHNRLYWYRQTLGQGPEFLTYFQNEAQLEKSRLLSDRFSAERPKGSFSTLEIQRTEQGDSAMYLCASSLVGADTQYFGPGTRLTVL.

The CDR3 loop reads CASSQDPGGAYEQYF. As DNA, the CDR3 is TGCGCCAGCAGCCAGGACCCCGGGGGGGCCTACGAGCAGTACTTC. The chain is built from TRBV4-3 and TRBJ2-7; the match to TRBD2 covers 8 bases. The CDR3 length is 15 residues. The V segment lost 3 bases and the J segment 2 bases; nucleotides outside the gene matches: 6. The germline gives CDR1 LGHNA, CDR2 YSLEER.

The chain recombines TRBV7-9 with TRBJ1-4; D gene unclear. This CDR3 is built from 16 residues. Germline V gene lookup returns CDR1 SEHNR and CDR2 FQNEAQ (reference sequence). V dropped 5 bases and J dropped 8 bases, with 21 bases sitting between them. CDR3 in DNA: TGTGCCAGCAGCGGATCGGGGAACGGGATGAGCGAAAAACTGTTTTTT. Its translation is CASSGSGNGMSEKLFF.

The chain employs TRBV4-1 and TRBJ1-4; D uncertain. Trimming removed 1 base from V and 7 bases from J, with 4 bases in between. The CDR3 spans 12 residues. The germline V gene encodes CDR1 MGHRA and CDR2 YSYEKL. The CDR3 region has the DNA TGCGCCAGCAGCCAAGGTCGTGAAAAACTGTTTTTT. It encodes CASSQGREKLFF.

The chain joins TRBV28 to TRBJ1-3; D is uncertain. V lost 2 bases, J lost 2 bases, and 7 bases lay in between. The V gene's germline CDR1 is MDHEN and CDR2 SYDVKM. This CDR3 has 14 amino acids. The CDR3 coding sequence is TGTGCCAGCAGTTTAAATTCAGCTGGAAACACCATATATTTT. Amino acid sequence: CASSLNSAGNTIYF.

The genes are TRBV5-6 and TRBJ2-7; 9 positions match TRBD1. The length of the CDR3 is 14 residues. Germline-derived CDR1 and CDR2 are SGHDT and YYEEEE. V shed 2 bases, J shed 2 bases, and the junction held 2 bases outside the gene matches. Here the CDR3 reads CASSLRTGAYEQYF. The CDR3 bases are TGTGCCAGCAGCTTAAGGACAGGGGCCTACGAGCAGTACTTC.

V gene TRBV10-1 combines with J gene TRBJ2-7; tentative D call: TRBD2 (6 bases). The CDR3 runs 14 residues. The V gene's germline CDR1 is WNHNN and CDR2 SYGVQD (reference sequence). Trimming shortened V by 2 bases and J by 6 bases, and 14 bases separated the two germline ends. CDR3 DNA: TGCGCCAGCAGTGAGGGCGGGGCGCCCGGCGAGCAGTACTTC. Translation: CASSEGGAPGEQYF.